What follows are 2 T cell receptor beta chains derived from one specimen sequenced in a study of beta chain features in type 1 diabetes. The investigators reverse transcribed all of the isolated RNA, so they sequenced expressed TCRB transcripts. Assay: immunoSEQ multiplex PCR; the TCRdb copy retains only in-frame clones and omits some. The repertoire consists of about 370,000 clones, with over 12% occurring once and the leading ten covering roughly 0.017%. The sample was naive CD4+ T cells from blood. All receptors derive from a young woman in good health.

This clone appeared a few times. The rearrangement joins TRBV28 to TRBJ2-1; 14 nucleotides line up with TRBD2. J was trimmed by 5 bases and V by 9 bases; bases with no gene match: 6. Germline V gene data show CDR1 as MDHEN and CDR2 as SYDVKM. This CDR3 region has 15 residues. CDR3 in amino acids: CASQLGLAGDNEQFF. The CDR3 region has the DNA TGTGCCAGTCAGCTGGGACTAGCGGGAGACAATGAGCAGTTCTTC.

Only a few counts were recorded for this clone. This chain connects TRBV18 to TRBJ2-1; D is perhaps TRBD2 (5 bases). The CDR3 consists of 16 residues. In germline, CDR1 is KGHSH, CDR2 LQKENI. The V end was cut by 0 bases, the J end by 2 bases, with 11 bases between. CDR3 loop: CASSPPPGNTYNEQFF. Here the CDR3 DNA reads TGTGCCAGCTCACCACCACCCGGGAATACCTACAATGAGCAGTTCTTC.